This TCR beta chain emerged from a study of OX40 agonist ivuxolimab in advanced cancers. Study-wide results and caveats: The average count of expanded clones was higher among CD8+ T cells than among CD4+.

A word on this clone: Its antigen is not identified.

The germline V gene has CDR1 WSHSY and CDR2 SAAADI. The CDR3 runs to 14 residues. V lost 7 bases and J lost 5, with 18 bases in between. Produced via immunoSEQ multiplex PCR; TCRdb's table is partial and in-frame only. Among under 70,000 clones, more than 85% were seen once, and the ten largest hold approximately 0.62%. The sequence came from an adult with an advanced solid tumor such as melanoma, head and neck, liver or kidney cancer. V and J are TRBV10-2 and TRBJ2-7, with D perhaps matching TRBD2 (7 bases). This specimen consisted of CD4+ or CD8+ T cells sorted from blood, obtained in a trial of the OX40 agonist ivuxolimab. Here the CDR3 DNA reads TGCGCCAGCAAGGAGGGGGGAGGGCTAAACGAGCAGTACTTC. It specifies CASKEGGGLNEQYF.